This entry is about one TCR beta chain. Its target is unknown. The sample comes from a study of T cell responses to AZD1222 COVID-19 vaccine. Study-wide findings and caveats: Just five or six AZD1222 recipients tested seropositive at baseline.

The CDR3 is 17 residues long. V dropped 3 bases and J dropped 0 bases, with 12 bases sitting between them. Germline CDR1 reads SNHLY; CDR2 reads FYNNEI. The table came from immunoSEQ multiplex PCR; TCRdb's copy has only in-frame clones and leaves some out. The table includes approximately 97,000 clones, approximately 90% detected once. The TCR was taken from an adult in good health. The chain combines TRBV2 with TRBJ2-6; TRBD1 might be the D (6 bases). The sequencing here drew on peripheral blood, taken on day 0 of AZD1222 vaccination. CDR3 sequence: CASSDHRDSSGANVLTF. The DNA for the CDR3 is TGTGCCAGCAGTGATCACAGGGATAGCTCTGGGGCCAACGTCCTGACTTTC.